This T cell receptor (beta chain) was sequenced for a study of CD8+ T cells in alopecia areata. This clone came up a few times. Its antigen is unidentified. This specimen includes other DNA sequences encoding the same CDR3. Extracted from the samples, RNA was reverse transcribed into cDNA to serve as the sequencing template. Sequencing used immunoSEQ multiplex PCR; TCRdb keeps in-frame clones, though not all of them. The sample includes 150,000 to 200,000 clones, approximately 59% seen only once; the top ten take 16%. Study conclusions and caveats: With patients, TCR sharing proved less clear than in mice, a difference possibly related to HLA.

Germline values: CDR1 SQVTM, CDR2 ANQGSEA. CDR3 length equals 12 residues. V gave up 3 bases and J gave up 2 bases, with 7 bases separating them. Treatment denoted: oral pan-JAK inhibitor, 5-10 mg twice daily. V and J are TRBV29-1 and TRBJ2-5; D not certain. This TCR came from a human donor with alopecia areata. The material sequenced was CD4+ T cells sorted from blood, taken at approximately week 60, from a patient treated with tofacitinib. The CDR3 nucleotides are TGCAGCGTTGATAGGCAGCAAGAGACCCAGTACTTC. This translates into CSVDRQQETQYF.